This T cell receptor (beta chain) was captured in a study of blood T cell repertoires in COVID-19. Study as a whole: Spain, Italy and the United States supplied samples that represented acute and convalescent COVID-19.

This CDR3 contains 14 residues. V was pared by 4 bases and J by 8 bases, with 7 bases of the junction left unmatched. CDR1 and CDR2 from the germline V gene are SQVTM and ANQGSEA. A few counts support this clone. Using immunoSEQ multiplex PCR, the repertoire was profiled, and TCRdb retains in-frame clones only, with some absent. Among around 370,000 clones, approximately 89% were seen once, and the ten largest hold around 3.5%. Specimen: peripheral blood. The V gene is TRBV29-1, the J gene TRBJ1-4, with TRBD1 identical over 10 bases. The TCR comes from a woman aged 18-30 years who had recovered from COVID-19. This CDR3 reads CSVGDRGPYEKLFF. The DNA for the CDR3 is TGCAGCGTTGGGGACAGGGGACCCTACGAAAAACTGTTTTTT.